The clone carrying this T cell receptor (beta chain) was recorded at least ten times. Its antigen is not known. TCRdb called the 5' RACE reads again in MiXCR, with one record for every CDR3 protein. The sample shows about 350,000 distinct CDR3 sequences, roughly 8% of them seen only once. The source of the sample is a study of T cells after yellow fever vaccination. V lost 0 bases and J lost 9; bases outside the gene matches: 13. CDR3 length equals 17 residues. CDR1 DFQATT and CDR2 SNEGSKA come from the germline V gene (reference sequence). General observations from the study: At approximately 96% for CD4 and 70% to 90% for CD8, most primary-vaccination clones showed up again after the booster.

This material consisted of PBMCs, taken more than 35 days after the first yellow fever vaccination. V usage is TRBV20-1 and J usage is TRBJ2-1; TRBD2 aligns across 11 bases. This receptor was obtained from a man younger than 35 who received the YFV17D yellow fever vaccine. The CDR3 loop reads CSARDYELAGAPSEQFF. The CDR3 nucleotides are TGCAGTGCTAGAGATTATGAACTAGCGGGGGCCCCGTCTGAGCAGTTCTTC.